This note documents a single T cell receptor beta chain sequence. Its antigen remains unidentified. No base quality information exists; no much larger clone differs at one position. The cysteine opens and the phenylalanine closes a CDR3 of 15 amino acids. The sequence is cut down to CDR3 DNA, 45 bases in frame from base 1. V is reduced by 0 bases and J by 9 bases, leaving a spacing of 17 bases between them. The germline V gene gives CDR1 as LGHNA and CDR2 as YSLEER. Reads for this sample came from an Illumina NovaSeq 6000. Using 5'RACE with constant-segment primers, TCRalpha and TCRbeta cDNA libraries were constructed, with sample barcodes and unique molecular identifiers added in the process. RNA was extracted from every sample with Trizol reagent. Libraries were amplified in two PCR steps, with a second sample barcode and Illumina TruSeq adapters added in the second step. Sequencing of the libraries was done on an Illumina NovaSeq, producing 2 x 150 bp paired-end reads. Under the source paper's analysis protocol: Demultiplexing of reads and collapsing into UMI-guided consensus sequences were performed with migec v1.2.7. Using mixcr v2.1.11, UMI consensuses were aligned to TRA and TRB V and J templates and then assembled into clonotypes. A clonotype was counted as expanded or contracted only if both edgeR and NoisET called the change significant, with noise models trained on biological replicates. edgeR calls used a false discovery rate-adjusted p below 0.01 and a log2 fold-change threshold of 1. As an exploratory analysis of dynamics, PCA with hierarchical clustering was applied to max-normalized trajectories of the 1000 most abundant clonotypes. The CD4 or CD8 phenotype of responding clones was assigned using the separately sequenced CD4+ and CD8+ repertoires. TCRdb's own reprocessing of the public reads used fastp at Q25 and MiXCR and kept productive beta chains. Duplicate CDR3 protein sequences are folded into a single record with the most common DNA and genes. It is TCRdb's table, rather than the study itself, that gives the V and J calls and clone size. Within this sample are a few hundred thousand distinct CDR3 sequences, with 19% of them counted one time only. Over 20% of the sample is in the top ten clones.

This specimen belongs to a study of T-cell memory formation after mild COVID-19 (dated by TCRdb to 2020 to 2022). For the wider study: TCR sequence clusters from the two donors were found to be largely donor specific. T-cell clones expanding and contracting after mild COVID-19 in two donors were tracked by longitudinal TCRalpha and TCRbeta repertoire sequencing. Two young, previously healthy adult volunteers made up the cohort, one male and one female. Broad study findings and their caveats: The study included only a couple of mild cases, and larger cohorts that include severe cases with pre-infection samples were judged to be necessary. Clones contracting from day 15 to 85 had balanced CD4/CD8 phenotypes, while a second wave expanding from day 15 to 37 was biased towards CD4+. Contracting CD4+ clones were located mainly in the CM and EM memory subsets, whereas CD8+ clones were found to be enriched in EMRA. Some responding clones were detected in pre-infection memory, which suggested that pre-existing cross-reactive memory T cells had joined the SARS-CoV-2 response. The second-wave clones that peaked on day 37 were not confirmed to be SARS-CoV-2 specific.

Ficoll-Paque density gradient centrifugation was used to isolate PBMCs. The receptor chain draws on TRBV4-3 and TRBJ2-5; the D gene is possibly TRBD2, with 6 bases matching. The TCR originated in a man aged 18 to 35 who had mild COVID-19 (a few samples of this study predate the infection). The sample titles of this study are shuffled in the database, so cell type and time point are left out; the donor was told from shared clones. The sequencing input was PBMCs or a T cell subset sorted from them (not recorded which). The CDR3 reads as follows: CASSQDFREPRAQYF. The sequenced DNA is TGCGCCAGCAGCCAAGATTTTCGGGAGCCTCGGGCCCAGTACTTC.